Shown below are 31 T cell receptor beta chains from a single sample sequenced in a study of T cells in Graves' hyperthyroidism and ophthalmopathy. The investigators amplified TCR beta CDR3 regions from RNA transcripts. HTBI primers were the set used in a first-round RT-PCR of the TCR CDR3. In TCRdb, the multiplex PCR reads were re-called with MiXCR into one record per CDR3 protein. The sample carries about 400,000 distinct CDR3 sequences, approximately 14% recorded once. The sample comprised blood. The receptors originated from a woman aged 30 to 39 with Graves' ophthalmopathy.

This clonotype was observed many times. The CDR3 here is CASSLVSRNNEQFF. CDR3 sequence (DNA): TGTGCCAGCAGCTTAGTTTCCAGAAACAATGAGCAGTTCTTC. The rearrangement uses TRBV7-9 and TRBJ2-1; no reliable D call. V was cut by 1 base and J by 5 bases, with 9 bases left in between. There are 14 residues in the CDR3. Germline CDR1 is SEHNR and CDR2 is FQNEAQ (reference sequence).

Ten or more counts support this clonotype. The J gene is TRBJ1-2, the V gene TRBV2, with a tentative D call TRBD1 (6 bases). V was clipped by 9 bases and J by 7 bases, with 12 bases between them. Germline-derived CDR1 and CDR2 are SNHLY and FYNNEI. The CDR3 covers 11 residues. The CDR3 coding sequence is TGTGCCAGATCGACAGGAGGTGGCTACACCTTC. Protein sequence: CARSTGGGYTF.

This clonotype was detected many times. Its ends do not fully match the called genes, so a read error is possible. The rearrangement joins TRBV18 to TRBJ2-7; a weak D match, TRBD2 (6 bases). Germline V gene lookup returns CDR1 KGHSH and CDR2 LQKENI. CDR3 length equals 15 residues. This CDR3 is CASSPRGTASYEQYF. The CDR3 region has the DNA TGTGCCAGCTCACCCCGCGGGACTGCTTCCTACGAGCAGTACTTT.

There are a few counts of this clonotype. The chain joins TRBV6-1 to TRBJ2-4; D is perhaps TRBD1 or TRBD2 (6 bases each). CDR1 MNHNS and CDR2 SASEGT come from the germline V gene. Trimming left V 5 bases short and J 8 bases short, with 19 bases between. This CDR3 comprises 15 residues. CDR3 nucleotides: TGTGCCAGCAGTCCCGCGAGGGGGGTCGGATACATTCAGTACTTC. Amino acids: CASSPARGVGYIQYF.

The table lists this clonotype with many counts. This rearrangement joins TRBV6-1 to TRBJ2-7; D is unclear. This CDR3 contains 11 residues. Germline V gene data show CDR1 as MNHNS and CDR2 as SASEGT. V lost 5 bases, J lost 3 bases, and 5 bases lay in between. The CDR3 reads CASSNYYEQYF. CDR3 in DNA: TGTGCCAGCAGTAACTACTACGAGCAGTACTTC.

This clonotype showed up many times. The chain has TRBV30 and TRBJ1-2; D gene ambiguous. CDR3 length equals 15 residues. Trimming removed 0 bases from V and 8 bases from J, with 19 bases in between. In germline, CDR1 is GTSNPN, CDR2 SVGIG (reference sequence). Written as DNA, the CDR3 is TGTGCCTGGAGTGTACTGCACAGAGAACCTCTGGGCTACACCTTC. Its protein product is CAWSVLHREPLGYTF.

This clonotype was seen many times. The chain has TRBV5-1 and TRBJ1-1; D is ambiguous. V dropped 4 bases and J dropped 0 bases, with 10 bases sitting between them. The CDR3 consists of 14 residues. Per the germline V gene, CDR1 is SGHRS and CDR2 is YFSETQ. The CDR3 DNA reads TGCGCCAGCAGCCCTGGACTCATGAACACTGAAGCTTTCTTT. The encoded protein is CASSPGLMNTEAFF.

The gene calls are TRBV4-1 and TRBJ2-3; 9 bases align to TRBD1. Per the germline V gene, CDR1 is MGHRA and CDR2 is YSYEKL. The V and J ends lost 0 bases and 2 bases, in that order; junction bases with no gene match: 3. The CDR3 length is 16 residues. In DNA, the CDR3 is TGCGCCAGCAGCCAAGAAGGGACAGGGAACACAGATACGCAGTATTTT. Amino acid sequence: CASSQEGTGNTDTQYF.

The rearrangement links TRBV5-5 to TRBJ1-6, with 8 bases lining up with TRBD1. The junction had 9 bases not matched to a gene; V was cut back by 4 bases and J by 3 bases. CDR3 size: 17 residues. Per germline, CDR1 SGHKS and CDR2 YYEKEE (reference sequence). In nucleotides, the CDR3 is TGTGCCAGCAGCCCCCGGACAGGGCTATTCTATAATTCACCCCTCCACTTT. It is translated as CASSPRTGLFYNSPLHF. Using reference TRBV5-5 and TRBJ1-6 for the parts outside the CDR3, the full variable domain is DAGVTQSPTHLIKTRGQQVTLRCSPISGHKSVSWYQQVLGQGPQFIFQYYEKEERGRGNFPDRFSARQFPNYSSELNVNALLLGDSALYLCASSPRTGLFYNSPLHFGNGTRLTVT.

In this sample, this clonotype turned up a few times. The chain carries TRBV24-1 and TRBJ1-2; D gene uncertain. The CDR3 runs to 14 residues. The germline gives CDR1 KGHDR, CDR2 SFDVKD. V lost 0 bases to trimming and J lost 4 bases, with 8 bases between them. This chain's CDR3 is CATSDLHVSYGYTF. The CDR3 coding sequence is TGTGCCACCAGTGATTTGCATGTCAGCTATGGCTACACCTTC.

This clonotype was recorded at least ten times. The chain is built from TRBV5-5 and TRBJ1-5; 9 positions agree with TRBD1. Germline V gene sequence: CDR1 SGHKS, CDR2 YYEKEE (reference sequence). The junction had 1 base not matched to a gene; V was cut back by 0 bases and J by 0 bases. The CDR3 contains 16 residues. CDR3 nucleotides: TGTGCCAGCAGCTTGGGGGACAGGGTTAGCAATCAGCCCCAGCATTTT. Translation: CASSLGDRVSNQPQHF.

This clonotype was observed at least ten times. J is TRBJ2-7 and V is TRBV12-3 or TRBV12-4; D uncertain. The CDR3 is made up of 12 amino acids. V was shortened by 7 bases and J by 0 bases, with 7 bases between the two germline ends. The CDR3 loop is CASTADSYEQYF. The CDR3 bases are TGTGCCAGCACGGCGGACTCCTACGAGCAGTACTTC.

On this clonotype itself: A much larger clone is a single base away; this may be a read error. This sequence joins TRBV11-3 and TRBJ1-4; D is undetermined. From germline, CDR1 is SGHNT and CDR2 YENEEA. Trimming cost V 4 bases and J 10 bases, with 16 bases left between them. This CDR3 has 14 amino acids. CDR3 residues: CASSYDVLRGKLFF. CDR3 bases: TGTGCCAGCAGCTATGACGTCCTGCGCGGAAAACTGTTTTTT.

This clonotype was observed many times. The CDR3 loop is CASSLTRTVINQPQHF. The DNA of the CDR3 is TGTGCCAGCAGTTTGACTCGGACGGTGATAAATCAGCCCCAGCATTTT. The chain carries TRBV28 and TRBJ1-5; D ambiguous. In germline, CDR1 is MDHEN, CDR2 SYDVKM. Trimming took 3 bases from V and 4 from J, leaving 16 bases between them. There are 16 residues in the CDR3.

This clonotype was counted between two and nine times. The chain couples TRBV29-1 to TRBJ2-3; 12 bases are shared with TRBD2. The V gene end was trimmed by 3 bases and the J gene end by 2 bases; junction bases not matched to a gene: 15. The CDR3 is 19 amino acids. Germline V gene sequence: CDR1 SQVTM, CDR2 ANQGSEA. This CDR3 reads CSVESSGGVFSLITDTQYF. The CDR3 region has the DNA TGCAGCGTTGAGTCTAGCGGGGGGGTATTTTCCTTAATCACAGATACGCAGTATTTT.

This clonotype was detected ten times or more. The rearrangement uses TRBV20-1 and TRBJ1-2; 7 nucleotides line up with TRBD1. J was trimmed by 0 bases and V by 3 bases; bases with no gene match: 7. The CDR3 totals 15 residues. In germline, CDR1 is DFQATT, CDR2 SNEGSKA (reference sequence). The CDR3 DNA sequence: TGCAGTGCTAGCAAAGGGACAGCGGCTAACTATGGCTACACCTTC. Translation: CSASKGTAANYGYTF.

This clonotype was seen at least ten times. CDR3 amino acids: CASSYSYTGKSSYEQYF. CDR3 DNA: TGTGCCAGCAGTTACTCATACACAGGAAAGAGCTCCTACGAGCAGTACTTC. J is TRBJ2-7 and V is TRBV6-5, with D perhaps matching TRBD1 (5 bases). V lost 0 bases and J lost 0, with 15 bases in between. Germline-derived CDR1 and CDR2 are MNHEY and SVGAGI. CDR3 length equals 17 residues.

On this clonotype: This may be a read error, as it is one base from a much larger clone. The chain uses TRBV28 and TRBJ1-2; 9 bases fit TRBD1. Germline V gene sequence: CDR1 MDHEN, CDR2 SYDVKM. V lost 5 bases to trimming and J lost 0 bases; unmatched junction nucleotides: 10. This CDR3 has 17 residues. Written as DNA, the CDR3 is TGTGCCAGCAGTACAAACCGGGACAGGGAAGCTAACTATGGCTACACCTTC. It yields the protein CASSTNRDREANYGYTF.

The rearrangement links TRBV20-1 to TRBJ1-5, with 8 nucleotides matching TRBD1. CDR1 is DFQATT and CDR2 is SNEGSKA in the germline V gene (reference sequence). Trimming at V came to 6 bases and at J to 6 bases, leaving 16 bases not matched to a gene. The CDR3 is 16 amino acids. In DNA form, the CDR3 reads TGCAGTGCAGAGGCAGGGGGCAGGGTCGGGGGTCAGCCCCAGCATTTT. It codes for CSAEAGGRVGGQPQHF.

This clonotype appeared many times. The chain recombines TRBV2 with TRBJ1-4, with TRBD1 identical over 9 bases. The CDR3 extends over 17 amino acids. V lost 0 bases and J lost 8; bases outside the gene matches: 10. Per the germline V gene, CDR1 is SNHLY and CDR2 is FYNNEI. In DNA, the CDR3 is TGTGCCAGCAGTGAAGCGATCAGGACAGGGGAAAACGAAAAACTGTTTTTT. Translating gives CASSEAIRTGENEKLFF.

This clonotype was counted at least ten times. This chain uses TRBV20-1 with TRBJ2-1; perhaps TRBD1 as D (5 bases). This CDR3 is 13 amino acids long. Trimming took 5 bases from V and 8 from J, leaving 16 bases between them. In germline, CDR1 is DFQATT, CDR2 SNEGSKA (reference sequence). The CDR3 bases are TGCAGTGCTCCTAGGGGTTCGCGCCATGAGCAGTTCTTC. The encoded protein is CSAPRGSRHEQFF.

This clonotype has just a few counts. At one end the junction does not follow the germline gene, possibly because of a read error. This chain uses TRBV10-3 with TRBJ2-1; TRBD1 might be the D (5 bases). CDR1 and CDR2 from the germline V gene are ENHRY and SYGVKD. CDR3 length: 18 residues. In DNA, the CDR3 is TGTGCCAGCAGTCACCTAAAACAGGCCAGGTCCCTTAGCAATGAGCAGTTCTTC. It translates to CASSHLKQARSLSNEQFF.

The CDR3 DNA reads as TGTGCCAGTGTCCAGGGGCTAATGAACACTGAAGCTTTCTTT. It translates to CASVQGLMNTEAFF. This rearrangement joins TRBV19 to TRBJ1-1, with D possibly being TRBD1 (6 bases). V lost 8 bases, J lost 0 bases, and 13 bases lay in between. Per the germline V gene, CDR1 is LNHDA and CDR2 is SQIVND (reference sequence). The CDR3 spans 14 residues.

To note about this clonotype: This may be a read error, as it is one base from a much larger clone. The rearrangement uses TRBV20-1 and TRBJ1-2; tentatively, D is TRBD1 (5 bases). The germline CDR1 and CDR2 sequences are DFQATT and SNEGSKA (reference sequence). This CDR3 is 16 amino acids long. V was trimmed by 5 bases and J by 3 bases, leaving 22 bases between them. The CDR3 spells CSARPVGRGSYYGYTF. Written as DNA, the CDR3 is TGCAGTGCTCGACCAGTGGGCCGGGGCAGTTACTATGGCTACACCTTC.

The table lists this clonotype with a few counts. This rearrangement joins TRBV5-1 to TRBJ1-4; possibly TRBD1 for D (6 bases). Germline CDR1 reads SGHRS; CDR2 reads YFSETQ. The V end was cut by 6 bases, the J end by 6 bases, with 15 bases between. The CDR3 consists of 14 residues. CDR3 nucleotides: TGCGCCAGCAAACGGGTGCCAGGGGATGAAAAACTGTTTTTT. Its translation is CASKRVPGDEKLFF.

The rearrangement links TRBV2 to TRBJ1-1, with D possibly TRBD1 on 6 matching bases. Germline-derived CDR1 and CDR2 are SNHLY and FYNNEI. CDR3 length equals 15 residues. V shed 5 bases and J shed 3 bases, with 16 bases lying between them. The CDR3 coding sequence is TGTGCCAGCAGTCAGGGCGGGGGGGCCGACACTGAAGCTTTCTTT. It codes for CASSQGGGADTEAFF.

This clonotype has at least ten counts. This sequence joins TRBV10-2 and TRBJ2-7; 9 nucleotides match TRBD1. Looked up from germline, CDR1 is WSHSY and CDR2 is SAAADI. The V segment lost 7 bases and the J segment 0 bases; nucleotides outside the gene matches: 1. CDR3 length: 13 amino acids. CDR3 nucleotides: TGCGCCAGCAAGGACAGGGGCTCCTACGAGCAGTACTTC. This translates into CASKDRGSYEQYF.

This clonotype has a handful of counts. The gene calls are TRBV18 and TRBJ2-1; D may be TRBD1 (5 bases). Germline V gene sequence: CDR1 KGHSH, CDR2 LQKENI. This CDR3 is built from 20 residues. Trimming cost V 5 bases and J 1 base, with 27 bases left between them. This CDR3 is CASSDFRAVLGQRSYNEQFF. CDR3 in DNA: TGTGCCAGCTCAGATTTCCGGGCCGTCTTGGGGCAGAGGTCCTACAATGAGCAGTTCTTC.

This clonotype was recorded at least ten times. The chain joins TRBV2 to TRBJ1-1; D call uncertain. Germline values: CDR1 SNHLY, CDR2 FYNNEI. Trimming shortened V by 10 bases and J by 1 base, and 7 bases separated the two germline ends. CDR3 length: 11 amino acids. CDR3 DNA: TGTGCCAAGGCAGGGAACACTGAAGCTTTCTTT. The encoded protein is CAKAGNTEAFF.

The rearrangement uses TRBV25-1 and TRBJ2-5; the match to TRBD1 covers 10 bases. V was pared by 4 bases and J by 5 bases, with 10 bases of the junction left unmatched. Germline V gives CDR1 MGHDK, CDR2 SYGVNS. The CDR3 covers 16 residues. The CDR3 region is CASSAPPGQGRETQYF. DNA of the CDR3: TGTGCCAGCAGTGCCCCTCCGGGACAGGGGAGGGAGACCCAGTACTTC.

In its sample, this clonotype was seen a few times. V usage is TRBV20-1 and J usage is TRBJ2-1; 10 nucleotides agree with TRBD1. Unmatched junction bases numbered 18, after V lost 4 bases and J lost 0 bases. Germline V gene lookup returns CDR1 DFQATT and CDR2 SNEGSKA (reference sequence). The CDR3 extends over 20 amino acids. CDR3 sequence: CSATLLSGQGPLSSYNEQFF. The CDR3, as DNA: TGCAGTGCTACCCTCTTGTCGGGACAGGGGCCCCTCAGCTCCTACAATGAGCAGTTCTTC.